Sequencing of this T cell receptor beta chain was carried out in a study of PD-1 blockade in classical Hodgkin lymphoma. Points from the study as a whole: Newly diagnosed patients were reported to exhibit reduced baseline TCR diversity relative to healthy donors. CD4+ TCR diversity climbed significantly by C4D1, unlike CD8+ TCR diversity.

On this clone itself: What it binds is unknown.

CDR3 length: 14 amino acids. Deletions cut 7 bases from V and 3 bases from J, with 14 bases between. Per the germline V gene, CDR1 is MNHNS and CDR2 is SASEGT. Noted time point: cycle 4 day 1 (C4D1), after five to seven weeks of nivolumab. All the patients suffered relapse after autologous stem cell transplantation, and brentuximab vedotin exposure differed. Thawed PBMCs yielded CD4+ T cells through magnetic negative selection. The study recorded best responses of complete response, partial response or progressive disease. Some clones are missing from TCRdb's copy, which holds only in-frame ones; the method was immunoSEQ multiplex PCR. Of some 27,000 clones listed, about 82% were seen once; the top ten hold about 0.62%.

This sample comprised CD4+ T cells from blood, obtained before the fourth cycle of nivolumab. The TCR was taken from a human donor with classical Hodgkin lymphoma. V gene TRBV6-1 combines with J gene TRBJ2-3; no clear D. CDR3 coding DNA: TGTGCCAGCATTCGGCAGGCAGTAACAGATACGCAGTATTTT. Its translation is CASIRQAVTDTQYF.